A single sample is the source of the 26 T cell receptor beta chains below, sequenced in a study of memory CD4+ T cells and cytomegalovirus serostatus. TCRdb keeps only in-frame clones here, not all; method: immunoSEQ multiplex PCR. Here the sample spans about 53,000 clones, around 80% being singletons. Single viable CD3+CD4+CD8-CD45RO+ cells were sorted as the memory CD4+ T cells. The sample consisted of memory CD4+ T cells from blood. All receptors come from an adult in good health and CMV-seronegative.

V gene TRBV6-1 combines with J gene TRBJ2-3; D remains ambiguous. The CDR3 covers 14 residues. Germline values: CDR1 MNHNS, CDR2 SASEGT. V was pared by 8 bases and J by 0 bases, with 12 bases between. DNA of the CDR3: TGTGCCAGCGCGGTAGCATCTAGCACAGATACGCAGTATTTT. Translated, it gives CASAVASSTDTQYF.

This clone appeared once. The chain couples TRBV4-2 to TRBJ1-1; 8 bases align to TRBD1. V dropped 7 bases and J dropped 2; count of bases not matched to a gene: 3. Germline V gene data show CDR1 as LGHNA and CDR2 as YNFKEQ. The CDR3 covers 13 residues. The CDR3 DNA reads TGTGCCAGCAACAGGGGGGATAACACTGAAGCTTTCTTT. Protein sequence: CASNRGDNTEAFF.

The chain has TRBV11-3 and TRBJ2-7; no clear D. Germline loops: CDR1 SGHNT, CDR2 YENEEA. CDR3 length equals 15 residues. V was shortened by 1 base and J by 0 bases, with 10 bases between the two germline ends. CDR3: CASSLGSSPSYEQYF. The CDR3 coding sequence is TGTGCCAGCAGCTTAGGAAGTAGCCCCTCCTACGAGCAGTACTTC.

The CDR3 here is CASRELQGRNQPQHF. DNA for the CDR3: TGTGCCAGCAGGGAACTACAGGGACGGAATCAGCCCCAGCATTTT. The rearrangement links TRBV28 to TRBJ1-5; TRBD1 is a possible D gene (6 bases). The V gene lost 6 bases and the J gene lost 4 bases, with 16 bases spanning the gap. Per the germline V gene, CDR1 is MDHEN and CDR2 is SYDVKM. The CDR3 extends over 15 amino acids.

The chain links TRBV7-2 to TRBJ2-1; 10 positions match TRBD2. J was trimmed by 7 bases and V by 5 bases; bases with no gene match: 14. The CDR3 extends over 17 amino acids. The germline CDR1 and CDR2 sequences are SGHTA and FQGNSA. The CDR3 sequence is CASSAGLLAGVKNEQFF. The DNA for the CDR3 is TGTGCCAGCAGCGCCGGCCTTCTAGCGGGAGTTAAGAATGAGCAGTTCTTC.

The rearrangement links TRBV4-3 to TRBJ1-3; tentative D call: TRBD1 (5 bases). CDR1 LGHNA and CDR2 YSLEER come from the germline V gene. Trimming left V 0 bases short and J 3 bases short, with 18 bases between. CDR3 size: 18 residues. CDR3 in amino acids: CASSQDLLRGADGNTIYF. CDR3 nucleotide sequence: TGCGCCAGCAGCCAAGATCTTTTACGGGGCGCGGATGGAAACACCATATATTTT.

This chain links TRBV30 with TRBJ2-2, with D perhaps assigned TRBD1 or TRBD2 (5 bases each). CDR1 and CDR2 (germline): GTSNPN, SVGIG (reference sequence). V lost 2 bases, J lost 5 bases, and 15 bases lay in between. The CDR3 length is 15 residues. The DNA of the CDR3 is TGTGCCTGGAGTCTATTGGGGGAATCGACCGGGGAGCTGTTTTTT. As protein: CAWSLLGESTGELFF.

CDR3 region: CASSLTGNTGELFF. Here the CDR3 DNA reads TGTGCCAGTAGTCTCACAGGCAACACCGGGGAGCTGTTTTTT. V gene TRBV19 combines with J gene TRBJ2-2; possible D gene TRBD1, 5 bases. Trimming stripped 5 bases from V and 2 bases from J, with 9 bases between. There are 14 residues in the CDR3. CDR1 and CDR2 from the germline V gene are LNHDA and SQIVND (reference sequence). The variable domain in full, completed from reference TRBV19 and TRBJ2-2, reads DGGITQSPKYLFRKEGQNVTLSCEQNLNHDAMYWYRQDPGQGLRLIYYSQIVNDFQKGDIAEGYSVSREKKESFPLTVTSAQKNPTAFYLCASSLTGNTGELFFGEGSRLTVL.

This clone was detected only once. The CDR3 DNA sequence: TGTGCCAGCAGTTACTCGATGGGGGGCGAGGGGAATGAGCAGTTCTTC. Residues: CASSYSMGGEGNEQFF. This chain uses TRBV6-6 with TRBJ2-1; perhaps D is TRBD1 or TRBD2 (6 bases each). Trimming left V 0 bases short and J 7 bases short, with 16 bases between. This CDR3 is built from 16 residues. CDR1 MNHNY and CDR2 SVGAGI come from the germline V gene (reference sequence).

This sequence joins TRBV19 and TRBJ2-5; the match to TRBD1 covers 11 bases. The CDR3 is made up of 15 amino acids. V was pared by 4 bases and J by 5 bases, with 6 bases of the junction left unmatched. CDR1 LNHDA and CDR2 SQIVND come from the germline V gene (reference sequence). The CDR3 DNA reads TGTGCCAGTAGTAGACGGGACAGGGGGGACGAGACCCAGTACTTC. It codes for CASSRRDRGDETQYF.

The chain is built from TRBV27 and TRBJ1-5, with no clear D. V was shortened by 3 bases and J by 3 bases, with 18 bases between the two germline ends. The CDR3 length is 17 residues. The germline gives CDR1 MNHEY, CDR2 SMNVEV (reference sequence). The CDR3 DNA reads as TGTGCCAGCAGTTTTGGGTCGCAGGCTACAAACAATCAGCCCCAGCATTTT. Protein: CASSFGSQATNNQPQHF.

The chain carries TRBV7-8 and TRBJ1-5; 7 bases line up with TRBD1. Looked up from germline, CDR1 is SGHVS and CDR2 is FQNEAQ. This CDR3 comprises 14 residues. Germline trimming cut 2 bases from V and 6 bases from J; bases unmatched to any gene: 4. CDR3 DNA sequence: TGTGCCAGCAGCTTACAGGGGGGGGGTCAGCCCCAGCATTTT. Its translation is CASSLQGGGQPQHF. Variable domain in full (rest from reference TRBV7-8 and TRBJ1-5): GAGVSQSPRYKVAKRGQDVALRCDPISGHVSLFWYQQALGQGPEFLTYFQNEAQLDKSGLPSDRFFAERPEGSVSTLKIQRTQQEDSAVYLCASSLQGGGQPQHFGDGTRLSIL.

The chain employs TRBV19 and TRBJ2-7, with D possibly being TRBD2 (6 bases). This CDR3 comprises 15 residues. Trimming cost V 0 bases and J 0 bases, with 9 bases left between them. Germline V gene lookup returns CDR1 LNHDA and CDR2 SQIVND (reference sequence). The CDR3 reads CASSIDLGSSYEQYF. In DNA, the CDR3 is TGTGCCAGTAGTATAGATCTCGGGAGCTCCTACGAGCAGTACTTC.

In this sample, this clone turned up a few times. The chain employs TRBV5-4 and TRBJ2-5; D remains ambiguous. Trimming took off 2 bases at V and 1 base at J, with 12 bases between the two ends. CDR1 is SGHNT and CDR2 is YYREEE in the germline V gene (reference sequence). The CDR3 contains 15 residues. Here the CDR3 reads CASSFRLTGQETQYF. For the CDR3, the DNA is TGTGCCAGCAGCTTCCGGTTGACGGGCCAAGAGACCCAGTACTTC. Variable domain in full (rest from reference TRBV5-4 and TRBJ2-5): ETGVTQSPTHLIKTRGQQVTLRCSSQSGHNTVSWYQQALGQGPQFIFQYYREEENGRGNFPPRFSGLQFPNYSSELNVNALELDDSALYLCASSFRLTGQETQYFGPGTRLLVL.

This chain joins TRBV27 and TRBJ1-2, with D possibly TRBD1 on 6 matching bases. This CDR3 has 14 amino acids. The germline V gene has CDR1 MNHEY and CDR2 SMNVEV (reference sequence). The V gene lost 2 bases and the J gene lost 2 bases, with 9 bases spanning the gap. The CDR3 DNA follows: TGTGCCAGCAGTTTAAAGGGGGGAAACTATGGCTACACCTTC. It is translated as CASSLKGGNYGYTF.

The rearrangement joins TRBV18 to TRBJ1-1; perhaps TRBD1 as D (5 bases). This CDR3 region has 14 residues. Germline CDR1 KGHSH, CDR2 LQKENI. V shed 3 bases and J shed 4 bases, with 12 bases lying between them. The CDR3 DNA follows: TGTGCCAGCTCACCGGAAGGGACGAGCACTGAAGCTTTCTTT. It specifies CASSPEGTSTEAFF.

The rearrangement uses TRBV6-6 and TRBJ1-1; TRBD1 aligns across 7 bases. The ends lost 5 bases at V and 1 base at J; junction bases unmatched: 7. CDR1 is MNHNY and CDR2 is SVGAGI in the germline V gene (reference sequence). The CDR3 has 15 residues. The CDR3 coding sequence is TGTGCCAGCAGTCCAATAAGGGGGCGGAACACTGAAGCTTTCTTT. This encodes CASSPIRGRNTEAFF.

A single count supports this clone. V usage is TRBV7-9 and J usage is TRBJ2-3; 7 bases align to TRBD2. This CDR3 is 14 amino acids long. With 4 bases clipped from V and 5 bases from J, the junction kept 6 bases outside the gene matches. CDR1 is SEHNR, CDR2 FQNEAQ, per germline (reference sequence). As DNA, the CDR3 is TGTGCCAGCAGCTCTCTACAGCGGGAAGATACGCAGTATTTT. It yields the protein CASSSLQREDTQYF.

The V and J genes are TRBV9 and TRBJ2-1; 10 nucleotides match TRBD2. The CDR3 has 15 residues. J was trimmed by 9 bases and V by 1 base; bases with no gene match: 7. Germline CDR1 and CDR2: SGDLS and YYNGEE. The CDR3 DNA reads TGTGCCAGCAGCGTATCCGCTAGCGGGAGAATTGAGCAGTTCTTC. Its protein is CASSVSASGRIEQFF.

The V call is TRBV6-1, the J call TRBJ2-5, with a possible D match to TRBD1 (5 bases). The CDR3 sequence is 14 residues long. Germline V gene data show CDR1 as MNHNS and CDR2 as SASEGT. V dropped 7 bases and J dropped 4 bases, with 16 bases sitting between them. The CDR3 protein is CASNPGRAGETQYF. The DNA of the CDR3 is TGTGCCAGCAACCCGGGCAGGGCTGGAGAGACCCAGTACTTC.

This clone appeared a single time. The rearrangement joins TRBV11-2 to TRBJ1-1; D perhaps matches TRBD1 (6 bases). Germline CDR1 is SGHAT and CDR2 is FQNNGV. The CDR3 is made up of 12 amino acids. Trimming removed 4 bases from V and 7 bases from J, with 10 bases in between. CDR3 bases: TGTGCCAGCAGCTCGGACAGATATGAAGCTTTCTTT. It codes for CASSSDRYEAFF.

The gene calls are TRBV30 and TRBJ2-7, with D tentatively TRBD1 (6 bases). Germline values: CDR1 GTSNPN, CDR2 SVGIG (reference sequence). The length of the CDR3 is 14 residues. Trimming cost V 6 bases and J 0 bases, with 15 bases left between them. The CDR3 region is CACPTGRSSYEQYF. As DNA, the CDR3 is TGTGCCTGCCCAACAGGGAGAAGCTCCTACGAGCAGTACTTC. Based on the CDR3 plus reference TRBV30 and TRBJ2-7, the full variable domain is SQTIHQWPATLVQPVGSPLSLECTVEGTSNPNLYWYRQAAGRGLQLLFYSVGIGQISSEVPQNLSASRPQDRQFILSSKKLLLSDSGFYLCACPTGRSSYEQYFGPGTRLTVT.

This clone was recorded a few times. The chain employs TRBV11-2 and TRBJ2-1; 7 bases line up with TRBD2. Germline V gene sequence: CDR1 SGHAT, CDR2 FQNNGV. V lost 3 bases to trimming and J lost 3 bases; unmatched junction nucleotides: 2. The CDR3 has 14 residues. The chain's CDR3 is CASSFAGDYNEQFF. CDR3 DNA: TGTGCCAGCAGCTTCGCGGGAGACTACAATGAGCAGTTCTTC.

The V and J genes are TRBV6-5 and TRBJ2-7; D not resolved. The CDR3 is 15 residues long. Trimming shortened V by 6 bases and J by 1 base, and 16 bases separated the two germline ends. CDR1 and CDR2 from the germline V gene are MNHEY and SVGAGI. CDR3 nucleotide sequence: TGTGCCAGCAGCCGCCGCAGAACAGCATCCTACGAGCAGTACTTC. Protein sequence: CASSRRRTASYEQYF.

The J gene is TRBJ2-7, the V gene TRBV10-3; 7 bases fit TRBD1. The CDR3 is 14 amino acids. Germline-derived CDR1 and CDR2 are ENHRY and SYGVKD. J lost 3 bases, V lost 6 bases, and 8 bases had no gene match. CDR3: CAIRGDSGFYEQYF. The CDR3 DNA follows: TGTGCCATCAGGGGGGACAGTGGATTCTACGAGCAGTACTTC.

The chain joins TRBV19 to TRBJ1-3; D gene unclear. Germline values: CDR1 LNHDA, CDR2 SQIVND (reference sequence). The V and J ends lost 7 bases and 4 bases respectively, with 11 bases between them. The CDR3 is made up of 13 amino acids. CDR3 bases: TGTGCCAGTAATGTTTTGGGCGGAAACACCATATATTTT. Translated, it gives CASNVLGGNTIYF.